The 20 T cell receptor beta chains listed next were all sequenced from one sample in a study of Ad26.COV2.S vaccination and SARS-CoV-2 variants. Described treatment: roughly 20 received Ad26.COV2.S at low or high dose, single or two shots; several received placebo; per-sample allocation not given. Day 63 following the first vaccine or placebo injection was when the samples were taken. This table comes from immunoSEQ multiplex PCR, and its TCRdb copy is limited to in-frame clones, with some not included. The repertoire consists of around 300,000 clones, with about 90% occurring once and the leading ten covering 5.5%. The material was peripheral blood, obtained in a trial of Ad26.COV2.S vaccine versus placebo. These receptors came from a person between 18 and 65 years old who received the Ad26.COV2.S COVID-19 vaccine or a placebo.

The V and J genes are TRBV7-9 and TRBJ1-3; D uncertain. CDR1 SEHNR and CDR2 FQNEAQ come from the germline V gene (reference sequence). The CDR3 totals 11 residues. Trimming pared 8 bases from V and 4 bases from J, leaving 6 bases between. CDR3 protein: CASGGGNTIYF. CDR3 DNA sequence: TGTGCCAGCGGAGGGGGAAACACCATATATTTT.

The V and J genes are TRBV11-3 and TRBJ1-1; possibly TRBD1 for D (5 bases). The CDR3 has 15 amino acids. The ends were cut back, 5 bases at V and 3 bases at J, with 16 bases in the middle. From germline, CDR1 is SGHNT and CDR2 YENEEA. The CDR3 nucleotides are TGTGCCAGCAGCCAGGACGGTCTGGGGGACACTGAAGCTTTCTTT. Translated, it gives CASSQDGLGDTEAFF.

This clone came up a few times. J is TRBJ1-4 and V is TRBV27; D is unclear. The V end was cut by 2 bases, the J end by 8 bases, with 12 bases between. The germline CDR1 and CDR2 sequences are MNHEY and SMNVEV (reference sequence). CDR3 length: 14 residues. CDR3 region: CASSLSGVWEKLFF. The CDR3 DNA follows: TGTGCCAGCAGTTTAAGCGGGGTTTGGGAAAAACTGTTTTTT.

The chain uses TRBV6-5 and TRBJ2-7; D unresolved. Trimming left V 7 bases short and J 3 bases short, with 16 bases between. In germline, CDR1 is MNHEY, CDR2 SVGAGI. This CDR3 spans 14 amino acids. CDR3 sequence: CASTPRKGDYEQYF. CDR3 nucleotides: TGTGCCAGCACCCCAAGGAAGGGTGACTACGAGCAGTACTTC.

This clone came up once. The chain employs TRBV7-3 and TRBJ2-1; weak D call: TRBD2 (5 bases). The CDR3 covers 13 residues. The germline V and J ends were trimmed by 5 bases and 3 bases, with 8 bases remaining between them. From germline, CDR1 is SGHTA and CDR2 FQGTGA. CDR3 sequence (DNA): TGTGCCAGCAGCCCCCGGGACTACAATGAGCAGTTCTTC. The encoded protein is CASSPRDYNEQFF.

V and J are TRBV9 and TRBJ2-5; 8 positions agree with TRBD2. This CDR3 is 15 amino acids long. Germline CDR1 SGDLS, CDR2 YYNGEE. V lost 6 bases and J lost 2; bases outside the gene matches: 9. The CDR3 sequence: CASNIAGGPQETQYF. Written as DNA, the CDR3 is TGTGCCAGCAACATCGCGGGGGGCCCACAAGAGACCCAGTACTTC. The full variable domain, in which reference TRBV9 and TRBJ2-5 provide the parts outside the CDR3, is DSGVTQTPKHLITATGQRVTLRCSPRSGDLSVYWYQQSLDQGLQFLIQYYNGEERAKGNILERFSAQQFPDLHSELNLSSLELGDSALYFCASNIAGGPQETQYFGPGTRLLVL.

Only one count was recorded for this clone. The rearrangement uses TRBV5-6 and TRBJ1-1; TRBD1 aligns across 7 bases. The V gene's germline CDR1 is SGHDT and CDR2 YYEEEE. This CDR3 is built from 17 residues. V lost 3 bases to trimming and J lost 1 base; unmatched junction nucleotides: 12. The CDR3 region has the DNA TGTGCCAGCAGCTCAATAAAGTACTGGACAGGGAACACTGAAGCTTTCTTT. As protein: CASSSIKYWTGNTEAFF. The entire variable domain, with the rest obtained from reference TRBV5-6 and TRBJ1-1, is as follows: DAGVTQSPTHLIKTRGQQVTLRCSPKSGHDTVSWYQQALGQGPQFIFQYYEEEERQRGNFPDRFSGHQFPNYSSELNVNALLLGDSALYLCASSSIKYWTGNTEAFFGQGTRLTVV.

The sample holds one count of this clone. The chain combines TRBV13 with TRBJ2-1; 9 bases are a match to TRBD2. Germline CDR1 reads PRHDT; CDR2 reads FYEKMQ (reference sequence). The CDR3 totals 17 residues. V was pared by 3 bases and J by 3 bases, with 9 bases of the junction left unmatched. CDR3 DNA sequence: TGTGCCAGCAGCTTGCTGTTAGCGGGGGTTATCTACAATGAGCAGTTCTTC. Translating it yields CASSLLLAGVIYNEQFF. Supplemented by reference TRBV13 and TRBJ2-1, the full variable domain reads AAGVIQSPRHLIKEKRETATLKCYPIPRHDTVYWYQQGPGQDPQFLISFYEKMQSDKGSIPDRFSAQQFSDYHSELNMSSLELGDSALYFCASSLLLAGVIYNEQFFGPGTRLTVL.

The chain is built from TRBV2 and TRBJ2-7; D assignment may be TRBD1 or TRBD2 (5 bases each). Germline V lookup: CDR1 SNHLY, CDR2 FYNNEI. The V gene lost 4 bases and the J gene lost 6 bases, with 13 bases spanning the gap. The length of the CDR3 is 13 residues. The CDR3 spells CASSGLGVGEQYF. The CDR3 DNA reads TGTGCCAGCAGTGGCCTGGGGGTGGGCGAGCAGTACTTC.

The rearrangement links TRBV7-9 to TRBJ1-2; D is unclear. Germline values: CDR1 SEHNR, CDR2 FQNEAQ (reference sequence). CDR3 size: 12 residues. V was pared by 5 bases and J by 5 bases, with 9 bases between. CDR3 DNA: TGTGCCAGCAGCCCTACAGCTTATGGCTACACCTTC. As protein: CASSPTAYGYTF.

The rearrangement uses TRBV15 and TRBJ2-1; D is possibly TRBD2 (5 bases). Germline CDR1 is LNHNV and CDR2 is YYDKDF (reference sequence). The V gene lost 1 base and the J gene lost 8 bases, with 9 bases spanning the gap. CDR3 size: 13 residues. CDR3: CATSRVGADEQFF. The DNA of the CDR3 is TGTGCCACCAGCAGAGTTGGAGCGGATGAGCAGTTCTTC.

The J gene is TRBJ1-2, the V gene TRBV5-1; no clear D gene. The CDR3 is 15 amino acids. V was shortened by 1 base and J by 2 bases, with 12 bases between the two germline ends. Per the germline V gene, CDR1 is SGHRS and CDR2 is YFSETQ. The CDR3: CASSLSIVGNYGYTF. The CDR3 DNA reads as TGCGCCAGCAGCTTGTCTATAGTGGGGAACTATGGCTACACCTTC.

This chain uses TRBV2 with TRBJ1-4; no clear D. The CDR3 is 15 amino acids. The V gene's germline CDR1 is SNHLY and CDR2 FYNNEI. The V and J ends lost 6 bases and 0 bases respectively, with 11 bases between them. In DNA, the CDR3 is TGTGCCAGCAGCCTCTGGGGAACAACTAATGAAAAACTGTTTTTT. Protein product: CASSLWGTTNEKLFF.

The CDR3 bases are TGTGCCAGCAGCTCACCTTTGGACTACCAAGGGGGTACAGATACGCAGTATTTT. It is translated as CASSSPLDYQGGTDTQYF. This rearrangement joins TRBV9 to TRBJ2-3; D may match TRBD1 or TRBD2 (6 bases each). The CDR3 contains 18 residues. The ends were cut back, 4 bases at V and 3 bases at J, with 24 bases in the middle. Germline loops: CDR1 SGDLS, CDR2 YYNGEE.

The chain joins TRBV30 to TRBJ1-4, with TRBD1 as a possible D gene (5 bases). V lost 3 bases, J lost 7 bases, and 12 bases lay in between. Germline CDR1 reads GTSNPN; CDR2 reads SVGIG (reference sequence). The CDR3 spans 13 residues. The chain's CDR3 is CAWSRGDGEKLFF. CDR3 nucleotide sequence: TGTGCCTGGAGCCGGGGCGACGGTGAAAAACTGTTTTTT.

The J gene is TRBJ2-3, the V gene TRBV27; the D gene is possibly TRBD2 (7 bases). Trimming shortened V by 7 bases and J by 3 bases, and 23 bases separated the two germline ends. This CDR3 spans 17 amino acids. Per germline, CDR1 MNHEY and CDR2 SMNVEV (reference sequence). The CDR3 loop reads CASIPGGGALGTDTQYF. The CDR3 nucleotides are TGTGCCAGCATCCCTGGGGGGGGCGCTTTGGGGACAGATACGCAGTATTTT.

This clone has just one count. The chain combines TRBV6-5 with TRBJ1-6; D is uncertain. Germline V gene sequence: CDR1 MNHEY, CDR2 SVGAGI. The CDR3 is 14 amino acids. Trimming cost V 2 bases and J 10 bases, with 12 bases left between them. The CDR3 bases are TGTGCCAGCAGTTACAAGGGTGTGGGCTCACCCCTCCACTTT. Protein sequence: CASSYKGVGSPLHF.

V gene TRBV9 combines with J gene TRBJ1-6; tentatively, D is TRBD1 (6 bases). The V end was cut by 0 bases, the J end by 13 bases, with 14 bases between. The germline V gene encodes CDR1 SGDLS and CDR2 YYNGEE. This CDR3 contains 14 residues. Here the CDR3 DNA reads TGTGCCAGCAGCGTAGAGGGGGGGGCAATCCCCCTCCACTTT. Protein: CASSVEGGAIPLHF.

The J gene is TRBJ1-1, the V gene TRBV6-5; D is unresolved. Trimming removed 0 bases from V and 2 bases from J, with 10 bases in between. This CDR3 spans 15 amino acids. CDR1 and CDR2 (germline): MNHEY, SVGAGI. The CDR3: CASSYSQVKNTEAFF. In DNA form, the CDR3 reads TGTGCCAGCAGTTACTCTCAAGTGAAAAACACTGAAGCTTTCTTT.

This clone was recorded once. The rearrangement links TRBV7-9 to TRBJ2-4, with D unclear. The CDR3 spans 15 residues. Germline V lookup: CDR1 SEHNR, CDR2 FQNEAQ (reference sequence). Trimming pared 5 bases from V and 7 bases from J, leaving 18 bases between. The DNA for the CDR3 is TGTGCCAGCAGCGTACGTGATACCGCTTTGAACATTCAGTACTTC. This codes for CASSVRDTALNIQYF.